This passage covers 3 T cell receptor beta chains from one sample sequenced in a study of blood T cell repertoires in COVID-19. The data were produced by immunoSEQ multiplex PCR, yet TCRdb's version contains in-frame clones alone and is incomplete. The table lists over 150,000 clones, about nine tenths of them singletons. The material sequenced was peripheral blood. These receptors were collected from a man aged 18 to 29 who had recovered from COVID-19.

The gene calls are TRBV7-9 and TRBJ2-5; maybe TRBD2 (6 bases). Germline V gives CDR1 SEHNR, CDR2 FQNEAQ (reference sequence). The CDR3 spans 13 residues. The germline V and J ends were trimmed by 2 bases and 5 bases, with 9 bases remaining between them. The CDR3 protein is CASSLRAGETQYF. CDR3 nucleotide sequence: TGTGCCAGCAGCTTAAGGGCGGGGGAGACCCAGTACTTC.

V gene TRBV6-4 combines with J gene TRBJ1-6; possibly TRBD1 for D (6 bases). CDR1 is MRHNA and CDR2 is SNTAGT in the germline V gene. V was trimmed by 5 bases and J by 9 bases, leaving 17 bases between them. This CDR3 region has 15 residues. The CDR3 spells CASSRLAGVGSPLHF. The DNA for the CDR3 is TGTGCCAGCAGTCGCCTCGCAGGGGTCGGTTCACCCCTCCACTTT.

This sequence joins TRBV5-1 and TRBJ2-7; TRBD2 agrees at 9 bases. Trimming removed 3 bases from V and 2 bases from J; junction bases left unmatched: 3. Germline V gives CDR1 SGHRS, CDR2 YFSETQ. The CDR3 is 14 residues long. CDR3 DNA: TGCGCCAGCAGCTGGACTAGCGCAGCCTACGAGCAGTACTTC. Its translation: CASSWTSAAYEQYF.